Sequencing of this T cell receptor beta chain was carried out in a study of a mutant IDH1 vaccine in newly diagnosed glioma. Study details: The treated population exhibited a male proportion of roughly 62%, a female proportion of 37.5%, and a mean age of around 40 years.

As to time point: week 47, end of study. Topical imiquimod accompanied each vaccine dose, which consisted of 300 ug of mutant IDH1 20-mer peptide. Method: immunoSEQ multiplex PCR; TCRdb's copy keeps in-frame clones and lacks some. The sample has just over 60,000 clones, 80% to 85% seen once. As concerns this clone: Its antigen is not known.

Germline V gene sequence: CDR1 SNHLY, CDR2 FYNNEI. CDR3 size: 14 residues. This chain uses TRBV2 with TRBJ2-5; the D is unclear. Near its end, the DNA agrees better with TRBJ2-7, so the J call may be wrong. The sequencing used PBMCs, collected from a glioma patient whose treatment included an IDH1 peptide vaccine. The origin of this receptor is a man aged 30 to 45 with glioma. For the CDR3, the DNA is TGTGCCAGCAGTGACAGGCCTTTTTCCTACGAGCAGTACTTC. This translates into CASSDRPFSYEQYF.